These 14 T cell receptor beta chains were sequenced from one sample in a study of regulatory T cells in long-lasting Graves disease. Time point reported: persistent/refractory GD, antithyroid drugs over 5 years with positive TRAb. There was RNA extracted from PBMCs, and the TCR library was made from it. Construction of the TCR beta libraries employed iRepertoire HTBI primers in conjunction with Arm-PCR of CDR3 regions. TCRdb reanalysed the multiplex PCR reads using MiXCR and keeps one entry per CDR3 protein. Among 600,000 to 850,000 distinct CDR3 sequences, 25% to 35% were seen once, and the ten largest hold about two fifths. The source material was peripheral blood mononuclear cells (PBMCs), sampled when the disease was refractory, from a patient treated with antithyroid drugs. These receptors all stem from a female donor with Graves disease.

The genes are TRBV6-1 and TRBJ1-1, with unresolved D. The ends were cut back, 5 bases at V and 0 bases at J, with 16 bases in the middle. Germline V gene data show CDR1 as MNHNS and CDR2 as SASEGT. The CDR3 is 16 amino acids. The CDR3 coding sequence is TGTGCCAGCAGTCACCTATTATTGTCCATGAACACTGAAGCTTTCTTT. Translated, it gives CASSHLLLSMNTEAFF.

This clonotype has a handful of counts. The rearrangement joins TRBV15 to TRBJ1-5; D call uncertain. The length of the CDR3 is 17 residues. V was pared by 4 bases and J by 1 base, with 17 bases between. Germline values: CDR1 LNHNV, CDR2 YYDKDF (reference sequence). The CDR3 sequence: CATSKKGWYLSNQPQHF. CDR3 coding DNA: TGTGCCACCAGCAAAAAGGGATGGTATTTGAGCAATCAGCCCCAGCATTTT.

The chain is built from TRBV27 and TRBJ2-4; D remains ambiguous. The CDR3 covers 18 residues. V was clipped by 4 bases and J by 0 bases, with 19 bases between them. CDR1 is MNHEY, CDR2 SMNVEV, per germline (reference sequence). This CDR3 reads CASSSQKVDPLAKNIQYF. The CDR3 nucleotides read TGTGCCAGCAGTTCCCAAAAGGTGGACCCACTAGCCAAAAACATTCAGTACTTC.

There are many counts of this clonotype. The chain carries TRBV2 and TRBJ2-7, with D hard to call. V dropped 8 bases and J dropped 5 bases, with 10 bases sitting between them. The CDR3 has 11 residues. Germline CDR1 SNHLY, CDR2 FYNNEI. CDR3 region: CASVAYNEQYF. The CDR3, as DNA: TGTGCCAGCGTAGCCTATAACGAGCAGTACTTC.

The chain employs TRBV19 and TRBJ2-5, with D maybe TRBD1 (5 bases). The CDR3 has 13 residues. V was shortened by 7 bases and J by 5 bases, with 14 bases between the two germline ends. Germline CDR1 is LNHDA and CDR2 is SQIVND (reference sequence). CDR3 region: CASMQGFGETQYF. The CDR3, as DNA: TGTGCCAGTATGCAGGGCTTCGGGGAGACCCAGTACTTC. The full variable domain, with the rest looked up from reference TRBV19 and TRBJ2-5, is DGGITQSPKYLFRKEGQNVTLSCEQNLNHDAMYWYRQDPGQGLRLIYYSQIVNDFQKGDIAEGYSVSREKKESFPLTVTSAQKNPTAFYLCASMQGFGETQYFGPGTRLLVL.

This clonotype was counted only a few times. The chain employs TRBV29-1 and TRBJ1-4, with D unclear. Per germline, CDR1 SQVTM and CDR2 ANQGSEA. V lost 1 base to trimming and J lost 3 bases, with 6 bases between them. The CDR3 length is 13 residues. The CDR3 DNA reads TGCAGCGTTGAAGGTCCGGCTAATGAAAAACTGTTTTTT. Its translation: CSVEGPANEKLFF.

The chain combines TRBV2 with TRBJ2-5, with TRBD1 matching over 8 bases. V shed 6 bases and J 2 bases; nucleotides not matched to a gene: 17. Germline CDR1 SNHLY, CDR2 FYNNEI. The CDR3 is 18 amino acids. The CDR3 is CASSLGQAPAFPQETQYF. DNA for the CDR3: TGTGCCAGCAGCTTGGGACAGGCACCAGCTTTTCCTCAAGAGACCCAGTACTTC.

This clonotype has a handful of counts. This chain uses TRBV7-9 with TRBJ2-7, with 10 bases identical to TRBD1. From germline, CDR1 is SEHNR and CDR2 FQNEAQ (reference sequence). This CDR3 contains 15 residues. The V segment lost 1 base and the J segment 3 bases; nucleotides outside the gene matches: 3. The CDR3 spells CASSLGDRGHYEQYF. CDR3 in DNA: TGTGCCAGCAGCTTAGGGGACAGGGGACACTACGAGCAGTACTTC.

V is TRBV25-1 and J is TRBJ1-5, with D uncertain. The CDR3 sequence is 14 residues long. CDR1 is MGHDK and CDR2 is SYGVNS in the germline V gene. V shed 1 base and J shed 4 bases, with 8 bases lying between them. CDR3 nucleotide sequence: TGTGCCAGCAGTGAATCTGGCTGGAATCAGCCCCAGCATTTT. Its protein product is CASSESGWNQPQHF. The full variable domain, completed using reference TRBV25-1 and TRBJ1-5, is EADIYQTPRYLVIGTGKKITLECSQTMGHDKMYWYQQDPGMELHLIHYSYGVNSTEKGDLSSESTVSRIRTEHFPLTLESARPSHTSQYLCASSESGWNQPQHFGDGTRLSIL.

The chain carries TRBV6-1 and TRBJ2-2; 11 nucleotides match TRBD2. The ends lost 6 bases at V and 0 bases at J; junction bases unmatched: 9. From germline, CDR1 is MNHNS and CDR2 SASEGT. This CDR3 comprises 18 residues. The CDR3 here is CASSPGTSGAANTGELFF. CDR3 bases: TGTGCCAGCAGCCCTGGGACTAGCGGAGCTGCGAACACCGGGGAGCTGTTTTTT.

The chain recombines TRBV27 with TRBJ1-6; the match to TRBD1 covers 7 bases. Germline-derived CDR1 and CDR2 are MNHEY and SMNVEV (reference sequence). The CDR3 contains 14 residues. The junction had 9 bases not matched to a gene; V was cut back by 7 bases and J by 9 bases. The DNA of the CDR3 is TGTGCCAGCAAGATCGACAGGGTGGGTTCACCCCTCCACTTT. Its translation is CASKIDRVGSPLHF.

The CDR3, as DNA: TGTGCCAGCAGCTTAACGTTCGGAAACACCATATATTTT. Translated: CASSLTFGNTIYF. V gene TRBV7-3 combines with J gene TRBJ1-3; unclear D gene. This CDR3 contains 13 residues. CDR1 and CDR2 from the germline V gene are SGHTA and FQGTGA. V lost 0 bases, J lost 4 bases, and 4 bases lay in between.

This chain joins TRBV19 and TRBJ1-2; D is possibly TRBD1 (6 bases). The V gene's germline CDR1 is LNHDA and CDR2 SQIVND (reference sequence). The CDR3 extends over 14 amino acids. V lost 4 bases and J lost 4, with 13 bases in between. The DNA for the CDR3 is TGTGCCAGTAGTACCTTAACAGGGATCTATGGCTACACCTTC. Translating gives CASSTLTGIYGYTF. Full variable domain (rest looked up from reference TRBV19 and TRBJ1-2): DGGITQSPKYLFRKEGQNVTLSCEQNLNHDAMYWYRQDPGQGLRLIYYSQIVNDFQKGDIAEGYSVSREKKESFPLTVTSAQKNPTAFYLCASSTLTGIYGYTFGSGTRLTVV.

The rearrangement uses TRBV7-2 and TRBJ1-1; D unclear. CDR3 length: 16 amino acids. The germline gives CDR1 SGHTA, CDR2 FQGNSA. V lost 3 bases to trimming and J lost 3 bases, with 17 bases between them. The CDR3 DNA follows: TGTGCCAGCAGCTTCCTAGGCACAATTCGGGACACTGAAGCTTTCTTT. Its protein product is CASSFLGTIRDTEAFF.